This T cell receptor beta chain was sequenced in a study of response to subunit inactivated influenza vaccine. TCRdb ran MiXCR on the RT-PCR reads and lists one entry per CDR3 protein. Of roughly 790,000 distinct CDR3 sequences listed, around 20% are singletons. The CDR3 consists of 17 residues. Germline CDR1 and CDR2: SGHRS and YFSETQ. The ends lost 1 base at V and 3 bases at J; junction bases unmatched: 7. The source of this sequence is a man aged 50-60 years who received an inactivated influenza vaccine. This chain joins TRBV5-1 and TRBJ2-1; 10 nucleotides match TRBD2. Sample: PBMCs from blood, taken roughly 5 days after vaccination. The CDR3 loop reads CASSLFPAGGLYNEQFF. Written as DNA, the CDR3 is TGCGCCAGCAGCTTGTTTCCAGCGGGAGGGCTCTACAATGAGCAGTTCTTC. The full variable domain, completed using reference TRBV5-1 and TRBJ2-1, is KAGVTQTPRYLIKTRGQQVTLSCSPISGHRSVSWYQQTPGQGLQFLFEYFSETQRNKGNFPGRFSGRQFSNSRSEMNVSTLELGDSALYLCASSLFPAGGLYNEQFFGPGTRLTVL.